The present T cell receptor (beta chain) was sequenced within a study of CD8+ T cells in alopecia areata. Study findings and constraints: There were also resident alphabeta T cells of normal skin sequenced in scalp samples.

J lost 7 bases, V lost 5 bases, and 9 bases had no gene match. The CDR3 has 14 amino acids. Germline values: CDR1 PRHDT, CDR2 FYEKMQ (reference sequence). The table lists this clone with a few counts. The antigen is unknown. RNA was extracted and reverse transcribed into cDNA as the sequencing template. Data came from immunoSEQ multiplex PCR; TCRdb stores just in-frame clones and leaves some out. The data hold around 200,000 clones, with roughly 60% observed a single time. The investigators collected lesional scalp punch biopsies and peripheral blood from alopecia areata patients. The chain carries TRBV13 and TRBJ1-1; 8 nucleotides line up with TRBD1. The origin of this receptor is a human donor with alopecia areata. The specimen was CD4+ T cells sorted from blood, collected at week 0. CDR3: CASSLRTGFGEAFF. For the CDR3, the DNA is TGTGCCAGCAGCCTACGGACAGGGTTTGGTGAAGCTTTCTTT.